This T cell receptor (beta chain) was recovered during a study of read filtering for tumor transcriptome and immune sequencing. Across the whole study: TCR-mapped reads were about 4 to 11 million with IR-seq versus about 85 to 1,300 with RNA-seq.

Points on this clonotype: The target antigen is unknown. Because the CDR3 is missing its conserved closing phenylalanine or tryptophan, this is likely a read error.

Broader study findings: Dropping single-read clonotypes raised IR-seq and RNA-seq shared-clonotype correlation.

From about 0.4 ug of RNA, a library with molecular barcoded alpha/delta and beta/gamma adaptors was made. TCRdb reanalysed the reads using MiXCR and keeps one entry per CDR3 protein. The sample lists 50,000 or so distinct CDR3 sequences; roughly 20% were seen once. V gave up 3 bases and J gave up 2 bases, with 17 bases separating them. The CDR3 runs to 16 residues. From germline, CDR1 is SQVTM and CDR2 ANQGSEA. Source material: a population of CD138-negative cells sorted from bone marrow. The receptor comes from a donor at least 40 years old with multiple myeloma. This chain links TRBV29-1 with TRBJ2-1, with a tentative D call TRBD2 (6 bases). CDR3 sequence reads: CSVDPGTGGTYNEQFL. The CDR3 nucleotides are TGCAGCGTTGACCCTGGGACTGGGGGAACCTACAATGAGCAGTTCCTC.